This T cell receptor beta chain was documented in a study of T cells in Graves' hyperthyroidism and ophthalmopathy. Turning to the study itself: Peripheral blood collection took place at initial diagnosis, before any treatment.

No progression to ophthalmopathy during 18 months of follow-up defined stable disease. Exclusion of patients followed from uncontrolled infection, other autoimmune disease, pregnancy or lactation. TCR beta CDR3 regions were amplified from RNA transcripts. An initial round of RT-PCR targeting the TCR CDR3 relied on the HTBI primer set. TCRdb reprocessed the multiplex PCR reads with MiXCR, giving one entry per CDR3 protein. This sample has approximately 200,000 distinct CDR3 sequences, with around 19% found just once. In the case of this clonotype: The antigen remains undetermined.

Study outcomes and limitations: Most thyroid-expanded clonotypes above 0.001 were also found in blood.

Material: blood. The TCR sequence derives from a man in his forties or fifties with Graves' hyperthyroidism.

In DNA, the CDR3 is TGTGCCAGCAGCGTCGACAGCACAGATACGCAGTATTTT. Its protein is CASSVDSTDTQYF. The rearrangement links TRBV9 to TRBJ2-3; D call uncertain. There are 13 residues in the CDR3. Germline V gives CDR1 SGDLS, CDR2 YYNGEE. V shed 2 bases and J shed 0 bases, with 4 bases lying between them.